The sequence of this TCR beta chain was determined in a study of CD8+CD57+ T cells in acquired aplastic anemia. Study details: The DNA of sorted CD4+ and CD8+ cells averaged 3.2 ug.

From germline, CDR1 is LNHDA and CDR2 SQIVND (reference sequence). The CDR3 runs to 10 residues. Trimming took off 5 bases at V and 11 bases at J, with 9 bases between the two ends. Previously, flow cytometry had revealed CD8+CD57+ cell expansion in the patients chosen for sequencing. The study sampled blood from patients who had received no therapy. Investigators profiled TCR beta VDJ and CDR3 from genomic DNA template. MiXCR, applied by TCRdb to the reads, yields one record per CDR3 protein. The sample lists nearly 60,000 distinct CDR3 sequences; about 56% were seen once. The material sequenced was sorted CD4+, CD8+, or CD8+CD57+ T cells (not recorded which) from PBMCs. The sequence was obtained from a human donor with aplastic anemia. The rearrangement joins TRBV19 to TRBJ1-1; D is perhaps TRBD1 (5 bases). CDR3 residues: CASSADNAFF. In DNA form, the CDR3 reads TGTGCCAGTAGTGCGGACAATGCTTTCTTT.